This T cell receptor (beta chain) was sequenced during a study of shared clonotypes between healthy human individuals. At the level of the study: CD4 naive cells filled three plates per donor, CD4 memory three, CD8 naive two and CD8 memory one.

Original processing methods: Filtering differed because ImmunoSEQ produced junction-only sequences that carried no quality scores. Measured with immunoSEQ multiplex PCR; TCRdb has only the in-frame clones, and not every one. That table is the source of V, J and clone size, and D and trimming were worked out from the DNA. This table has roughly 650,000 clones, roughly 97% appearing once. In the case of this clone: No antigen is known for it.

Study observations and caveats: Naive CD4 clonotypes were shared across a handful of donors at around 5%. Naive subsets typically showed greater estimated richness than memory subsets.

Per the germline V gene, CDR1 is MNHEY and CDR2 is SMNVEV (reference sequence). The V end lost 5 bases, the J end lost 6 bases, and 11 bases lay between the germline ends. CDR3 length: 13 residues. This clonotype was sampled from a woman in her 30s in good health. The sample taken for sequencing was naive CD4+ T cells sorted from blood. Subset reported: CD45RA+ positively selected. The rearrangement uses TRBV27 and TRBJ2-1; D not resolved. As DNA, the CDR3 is TGTGCCAGCAGTCCGAACAACTCCAATGAGCAGTTCTTC. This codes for CASSPNNSNEQFF.